This TCR beta chain is from a study of T cell repertoires in cytomegalovirus infection (dated by TCRdb to between 2017 and 2020). Some background on the complete study: The peptide stimulations were aimed at well-studied HLA-B-restricted epitopes as well as recently identified HLA-C-restricted CMV epitopes, whose presentation resists viral immunomodulation. Donor HLA type was relevant to the analysis, because carriage of CMV infection together with the matching HLA type was indicated by public TCR beta signatures.

This clonotype has a handful of counts. Its antigen is unknown. Per-nucleotide qualities are absent, and no much larger clonotype sits a single base away. The data were produced on an Illumina HiSeq 1500. The public reads were reprocessed in TCRdb via fastp at Q25 and MiXCR, keeping in-frame beta chains. A single entry per CDR3 protein holds the most common genes and DNA from its merged rows. Within this sample are a few hundred thousand distinct CDR3 sequences, with over 35% of them counted one time only. The top ten clones comprise 48% of the sample. Results the study describes overall, beyond this receptor: Cumulative frequency of public TCR beta family members discriminated carriers of CMV infection plus the relevant HLA type in this cohort and an independent approximately 370-donor cohort. The ex vivo response was dominated by HLA-C-restricted CMV-specific TCR beta clonotypes, which also provided the single most frequent clonotype in two of eight donors.

The label giving this sample's treatment or condition can be read as: in vitro stimulation with specific CMV peptide epitopes to enrich CMV-specific T cells. V and J are truncated by 1 base and 7 bases respectively, leaving an intervening sequence of 9 bases. The germline V gene sets CDR1 to LGHNA and CDR2 to YSLEER. The CDR3 contains 13 residues, cysteine and phenylalanine counted. Left in the record is the CDR3 DNA by itself, 39 bases read in frame from the first base. The receptor was derived from a human donor in good health (CMV status not recorded). Some clones in this sample may be carry-over from other donors' samples. This receptor chain uses TRBV4-3 and TRBJ2-3; the D gene assignment is ambiguous. Sequenced material: cultured PBMCs, taken from culture after CMV antigen stimulation. The CDR3 amino acid sequence is: CASSQARQHTQYF. Read as DNA, the sequence is TGCGCCAGCAGCCAAGCACGGCAGCATACGCAGTATTTT.